One T cell receptor beta chain is described in this entry. The sample holds a few counts of this clonotype. The antigen it recognizes is unknown. Qualities for individual bases were not recorded, and no much larger clone is one base off. This sample was taken from a study of T-cell reconstitution after alpha-beta-depleted transplantation in children (dated by TCRdb to 2016 to 2017). For the study in its entirety: Using TCR repertoire profiling, the study quantitatively followed how T-cell immune reconstitution unfolded in children after TCRalphabeta/CD19-depleted allogeneic hematopoietic cell transplantation. Study-wide findings and limitations: In some patients, the high TCRbeta diversity seen at day 60 was put down to recipient T cells and intrathymic progenitors that had survived conditioning. Hyperexpanded clone frequencies declined over subsequent months; after one year, T-cell counts and TCRbeta diversity were mostly attributed to newly produced T cells. Apparently early alphabetaT-cell count recovery about two months after transplant reportedly relied on only several hundred rapidly expanded clones derived from non-depleted graft cells.

For this chain, trimming is 4 bases at the V end and 9 bases at the J end, and the number of junction bases without a gene match is 5. CDR3 length: 12 amino acids, cysteine to phenylalanine. Only CDR3 DNA remains: 36 bases, in frame from the first base. The germline V gene provides CDR1 SGHRS and CDR2 YFSETQ. According to the study, the label for this sample's treatment or condition signals: allogeneic hematopoietic cell transplantation with graft depleted of TCRalphabeta T cells and CD19 B cells. The children who served as transplant recipients had been given grafts of TCRalphabeta/CD19-depleted allogeneic hematopoietic cells. Library construction relied on PCR. The listed sequencing device is Illumina HiSeq 2500. To normalize quantification of the TCRbeta repertoire, the TCR libraries were built with molecular barcoding that relied on unique molecular identifiers. TCRdb reprocessed the public reads (quality trimming at Q25 with fastp, clone calling with MiXCR) and kept in-frame beta chains. Each record represents a unique CDR3 protein, reported with the most common genes and DNA among its rows. For this sample the table gives a few hundred thousand distinct CDR3 sequences, of which about a quarter were detected only once. Under 45% of the sample rests with the top ten.

The sequence was collected from a boy under two years old with Wiskott-Aldrich syndrome, due to receive a stem cell transplant. This specimen consisted of PBMCs, obtained before TCRalphabeta/CD19-depleted stem cell transplant. Recombination linked TRBV5-1 to TRBJ2-7, with 9 central nucleotides matching TRBD1. Read as DNA, the sequence is TGCGCCAGCAGCCAACAGACAGGGGGGCAGTACTTC. Its protein is CASSQQTGGQYF.